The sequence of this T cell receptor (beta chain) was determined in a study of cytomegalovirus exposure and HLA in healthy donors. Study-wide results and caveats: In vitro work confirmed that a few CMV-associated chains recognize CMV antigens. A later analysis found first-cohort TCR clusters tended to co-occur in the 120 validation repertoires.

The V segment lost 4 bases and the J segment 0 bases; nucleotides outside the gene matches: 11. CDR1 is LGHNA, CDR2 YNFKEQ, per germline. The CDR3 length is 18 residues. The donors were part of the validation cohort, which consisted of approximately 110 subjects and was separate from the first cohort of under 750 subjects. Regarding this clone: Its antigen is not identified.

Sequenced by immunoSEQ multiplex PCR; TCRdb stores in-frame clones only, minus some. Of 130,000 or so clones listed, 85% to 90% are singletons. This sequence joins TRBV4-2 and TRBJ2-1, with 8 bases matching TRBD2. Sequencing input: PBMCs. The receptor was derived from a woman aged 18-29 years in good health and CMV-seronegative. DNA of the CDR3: TGTGCCAGCAGCCCCGATCCCACTAGCGGTGGCTCCTACAATGAGCAGTTCTTC. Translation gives CASSPDPTSGGSYNEQFF.